This T cell receptor beta chain was found in a study of immune cell composition in non-small cell lung cancer. Regarding the study as a whole: Dominant in vivo tumour-associated clones were not shown to share tumour-reactive sequences. 60% to 80% of squamous and under 35% of adenocarcinoma cases had tumour-associated clones >0.5%. Lung adenocarcinomas had lower top 10 clone scores and clonality than squamous tumours.

TCRdb's copy holds only in-frame clones and misses some; the assay was immunoSEQ multiplex PCR. Of roughly 3,000 clones listed, more than 70% are singletons. DNA was extracted from unsorted cell suspensions stored frozen. Points on this clone: Its matching antigen is unknown.

Germline lookup yields CDR1 SGHRS and CDR2 YFSETQ. There are 16 residues in the CDR3. Trimming at V came to 3 bases and at J to 0 bases, leaving 3 bases not matched to a gene. J is TRBJ2-6 and V is TRBV5-1; 7 bases agree with TRBD1. Sequencing was done on a sample of lung tumor tissue. The receptor was derived from a human donor with non-small cell lung cancer. This CDR3 is CASSSTGFSGANVLTF. CDR3 nucleotides: TGCGCCAGCAGCTCGACAGGGTTCTCTGGGGCCAACGTCCTGACTTTC.